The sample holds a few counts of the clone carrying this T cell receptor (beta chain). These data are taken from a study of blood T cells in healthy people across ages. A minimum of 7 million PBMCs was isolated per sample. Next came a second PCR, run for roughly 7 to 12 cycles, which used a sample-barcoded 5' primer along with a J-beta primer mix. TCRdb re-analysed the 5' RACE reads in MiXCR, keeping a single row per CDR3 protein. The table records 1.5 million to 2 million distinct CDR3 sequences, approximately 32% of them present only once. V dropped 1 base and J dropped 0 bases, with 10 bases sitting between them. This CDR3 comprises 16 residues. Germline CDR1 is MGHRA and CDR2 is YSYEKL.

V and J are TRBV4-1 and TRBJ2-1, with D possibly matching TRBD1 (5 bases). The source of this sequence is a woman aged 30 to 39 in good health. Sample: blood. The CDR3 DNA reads TGCGCCAGCAGCCAAGGGGGCGTGGGCTCCTACAATGAGCAGTTCTTC. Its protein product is CASSQGGVGSYNEQFF.